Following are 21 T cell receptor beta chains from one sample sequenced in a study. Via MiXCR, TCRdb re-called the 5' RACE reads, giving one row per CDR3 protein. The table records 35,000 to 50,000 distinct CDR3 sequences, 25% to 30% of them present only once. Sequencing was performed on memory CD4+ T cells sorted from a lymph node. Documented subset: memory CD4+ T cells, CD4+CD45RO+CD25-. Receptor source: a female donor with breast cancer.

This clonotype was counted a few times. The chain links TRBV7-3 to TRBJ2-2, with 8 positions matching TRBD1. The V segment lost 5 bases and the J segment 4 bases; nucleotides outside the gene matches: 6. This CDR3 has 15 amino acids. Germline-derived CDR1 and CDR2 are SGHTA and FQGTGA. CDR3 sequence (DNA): TGTGCCAGCAGCCCCACAGGGGGAAGCACCGGGGAGCTGTTTTTT. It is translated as CASSPTGGSTGELFF. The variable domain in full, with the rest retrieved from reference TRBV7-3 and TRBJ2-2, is GAGVSQTPSNKVTEKGKYVELRCDPISGHTALYWYRQSLGQGPEFLIYFQGTGAADDSGLPNDRFFAVRPEGSVSTLKIQRTERGDSAVYLCASSPTGGSTGELFFGEGSRLTVL.

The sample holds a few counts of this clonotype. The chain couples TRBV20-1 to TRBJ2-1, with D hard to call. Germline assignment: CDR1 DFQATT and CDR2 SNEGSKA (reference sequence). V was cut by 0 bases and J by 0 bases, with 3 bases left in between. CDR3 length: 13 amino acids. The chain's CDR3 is CSARDNSYNEQFF. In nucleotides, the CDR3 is TGCAGTGCTAGAGACAACTCCTACAATGAGCAGTTCTTC.

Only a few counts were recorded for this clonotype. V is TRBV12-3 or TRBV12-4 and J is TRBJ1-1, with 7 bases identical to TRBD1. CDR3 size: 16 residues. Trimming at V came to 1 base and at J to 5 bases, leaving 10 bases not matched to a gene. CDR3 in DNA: TGTGCCAGCAGTTTAGGTGTGACAGGGATGTGGACTGAAGCTTTCTTT. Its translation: CASSLGVTGMWTEAFF.

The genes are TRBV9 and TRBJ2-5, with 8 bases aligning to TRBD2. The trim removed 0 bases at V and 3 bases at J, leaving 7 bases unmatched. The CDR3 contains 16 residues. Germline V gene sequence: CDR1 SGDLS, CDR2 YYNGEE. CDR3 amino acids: CASSVDDYSGKETQYF. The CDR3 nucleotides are TGTGCCAGCAGCGTAGATGATTATAGCGGGAAAGAGACCCAGTACTTC.

CDR3 sequence reads: CASSLAQYEQYF. As DNA, the CDR3 is TGTGCCAGCAGCTTAGCACAGTACGAGCAGTACTTC. The chain recombines TRBV7-2 with TRBJ2-7; D gene unclear. The CDR3 covers 12 residues. Trimming stripped 0 bases from V and 4 bases from J, with 4 bases between. Germline CDR1 and CDR2: SGHTA and FQGNSA.

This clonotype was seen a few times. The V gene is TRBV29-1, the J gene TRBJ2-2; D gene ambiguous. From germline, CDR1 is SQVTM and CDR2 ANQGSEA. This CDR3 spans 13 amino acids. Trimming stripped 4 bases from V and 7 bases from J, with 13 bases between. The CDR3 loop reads CSVVRVVGGELFF. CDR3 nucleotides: TGCAGCGTTGTCAGAGTGGTTGGCGGGGAGCTGTTTTTT.

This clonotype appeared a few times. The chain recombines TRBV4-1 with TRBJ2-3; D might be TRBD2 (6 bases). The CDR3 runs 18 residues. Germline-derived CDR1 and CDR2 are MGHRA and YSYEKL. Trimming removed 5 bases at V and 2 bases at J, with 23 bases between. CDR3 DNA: TGCGCCAGCAGCAAAAGGGAACTAGCCTATGGGTACACAGATACGCAGTATTTT. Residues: CASSKRELAYGYTDTQYF.

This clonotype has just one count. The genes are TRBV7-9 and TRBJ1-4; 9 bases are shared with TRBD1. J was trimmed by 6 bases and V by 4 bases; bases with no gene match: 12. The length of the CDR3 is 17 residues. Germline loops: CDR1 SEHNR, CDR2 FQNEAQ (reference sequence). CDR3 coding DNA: TGTGCCAGCAGCTCCGGACAGGGGAATAGGTGGTATGAAAAACTGTTTTTT. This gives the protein CASSSGQGNRWYEKLFF.

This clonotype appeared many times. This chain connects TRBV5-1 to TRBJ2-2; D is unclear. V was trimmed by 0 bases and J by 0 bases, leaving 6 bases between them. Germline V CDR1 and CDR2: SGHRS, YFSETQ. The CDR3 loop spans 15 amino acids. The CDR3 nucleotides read TGCGCCAGCAGCTTGGCCGAACCGAACACCGGGGAGCTGTTTTTT. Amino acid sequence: CASSLAEPNTGELFF.

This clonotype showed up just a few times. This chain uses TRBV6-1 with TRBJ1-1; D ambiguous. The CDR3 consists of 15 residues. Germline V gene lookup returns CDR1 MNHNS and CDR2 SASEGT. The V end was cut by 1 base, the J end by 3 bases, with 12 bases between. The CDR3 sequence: CASSEDGRRYTEAFF. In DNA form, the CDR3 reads TGTGCCAGCAGTGAAGACGGCAGAAGATACACTGAAGCTTTCTTT.

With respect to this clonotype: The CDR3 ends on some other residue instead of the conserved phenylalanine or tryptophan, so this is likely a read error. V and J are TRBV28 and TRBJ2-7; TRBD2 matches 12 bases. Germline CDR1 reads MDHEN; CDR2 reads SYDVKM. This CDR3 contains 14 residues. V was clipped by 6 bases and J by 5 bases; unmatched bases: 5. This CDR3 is CASRWTSGVNEQYS. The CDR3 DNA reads TGTGCCAGCAGGTGGACTAGCGGGGTCAACGAGCAGTACTCC.

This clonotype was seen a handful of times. CDR3 residues: CASSLFASGSAETQYF. The CDR3 nucleotides read TGTGCCAGCAGCTTATTTGCTAGCGGGAGCGCAGAGACCCAGTACTTC. V usage is TRBV7-8 and J usage is TRBJ2-5, with 10 bases lining up with TRBD2. This CDR3 has 16 amino acids. Germline CDR1 reads SGHVS; CDR2 reads FQNEAQ. Trimming took 2 bases from V and 4 from J; bases not matched to a gene: 7.

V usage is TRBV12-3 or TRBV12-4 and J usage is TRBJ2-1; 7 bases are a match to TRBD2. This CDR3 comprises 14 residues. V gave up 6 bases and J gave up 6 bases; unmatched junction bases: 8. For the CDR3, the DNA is TGTGCCAGCAGGAGACGGGGGGTCTTCAATGAGCAGTTCTTC. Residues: CASRRRGVFNEQFF.

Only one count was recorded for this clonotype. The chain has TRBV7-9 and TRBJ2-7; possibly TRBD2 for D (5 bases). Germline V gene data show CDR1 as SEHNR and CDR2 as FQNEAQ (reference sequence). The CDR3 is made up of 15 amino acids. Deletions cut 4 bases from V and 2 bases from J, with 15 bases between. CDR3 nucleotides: TGTGCCAGCAGCTCGCAGAGGGCCCTTGCCTACGAGCAGTACTTC. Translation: CASSSQRALAYEQYF.

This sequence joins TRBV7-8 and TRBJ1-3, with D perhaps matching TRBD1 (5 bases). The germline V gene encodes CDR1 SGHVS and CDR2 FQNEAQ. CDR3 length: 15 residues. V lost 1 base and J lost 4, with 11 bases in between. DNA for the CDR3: TGTGCCAGCAGCTTAGAGAGGGGACGAGGAAACACCATATATTTT. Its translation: CASSLERGRGNTIYF. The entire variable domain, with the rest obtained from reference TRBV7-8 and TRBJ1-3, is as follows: GAGVSQSPRYKVAKRGQDVALRCDPISGHVSLFWYQQALGQGPEFLTYFQNEAQLDKSGLPSDRFFAERPEGSVSTLKIQRTQQEDSAVYLCASSLERGRGNTIYFGEGSWLTVV.

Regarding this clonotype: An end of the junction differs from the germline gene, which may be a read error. The CDR3 here is CSVDGGAGASVLTF. DNA for the CDR3: TGCAGCGTTGATGGGGGAGCTGGGGCCAGCGTCCTGACTTTC. This rearrangement joins TRBV29-1 to TRBJ2-6; D is possibly TRBD1 or TRBD2 (5 bases each). The CDR3 sequence is 14 residues long. The germline V gene has CDR1 SQVTM and CDR2 ANQGSEA.

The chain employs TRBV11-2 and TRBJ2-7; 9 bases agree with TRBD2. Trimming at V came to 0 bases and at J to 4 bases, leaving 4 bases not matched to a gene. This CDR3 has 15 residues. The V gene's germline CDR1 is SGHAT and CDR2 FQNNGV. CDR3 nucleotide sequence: TGTGCCAGCAGCTTAGAGGGACTAGCACAGTACGAGCAGTACTTC. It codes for CASSLEGLAQYEQYF.

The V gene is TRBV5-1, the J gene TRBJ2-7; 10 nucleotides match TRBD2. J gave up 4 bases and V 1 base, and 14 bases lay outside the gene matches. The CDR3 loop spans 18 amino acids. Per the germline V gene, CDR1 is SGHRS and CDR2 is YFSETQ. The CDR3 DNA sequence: TGCGCCAGCAGCTTGACAACTCCCGGACTAGCGGAGATTTACGAGCAGTACTTC. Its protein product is CASSLTTPGLAEIYEQYF.

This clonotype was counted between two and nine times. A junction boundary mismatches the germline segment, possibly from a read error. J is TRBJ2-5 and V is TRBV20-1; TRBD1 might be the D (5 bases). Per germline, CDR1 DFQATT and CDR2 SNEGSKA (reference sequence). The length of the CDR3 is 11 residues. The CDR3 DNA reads TGCAGTGCTATGGGGCAAGAGACCCAGTATTTC. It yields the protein CSAMGQETQYF.

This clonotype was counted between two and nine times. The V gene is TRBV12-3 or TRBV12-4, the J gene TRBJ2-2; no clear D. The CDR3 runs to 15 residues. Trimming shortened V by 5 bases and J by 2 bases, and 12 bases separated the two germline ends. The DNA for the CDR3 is TGTGCCAGCAGTCCCTGGGCAGGAAACACCGGGGAGCTGTTTTTT. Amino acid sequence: CASSPWAGNTGELFF.

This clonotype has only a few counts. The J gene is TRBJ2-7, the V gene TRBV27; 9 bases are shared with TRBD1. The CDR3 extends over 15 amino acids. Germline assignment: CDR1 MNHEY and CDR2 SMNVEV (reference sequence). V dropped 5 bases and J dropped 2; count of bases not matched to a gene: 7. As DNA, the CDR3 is TGTGCCAGCAGTGTTTCCGGGACAGGGCCCTACGAGCAGTACTTC. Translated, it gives CASSVSGTGPYEQYF.